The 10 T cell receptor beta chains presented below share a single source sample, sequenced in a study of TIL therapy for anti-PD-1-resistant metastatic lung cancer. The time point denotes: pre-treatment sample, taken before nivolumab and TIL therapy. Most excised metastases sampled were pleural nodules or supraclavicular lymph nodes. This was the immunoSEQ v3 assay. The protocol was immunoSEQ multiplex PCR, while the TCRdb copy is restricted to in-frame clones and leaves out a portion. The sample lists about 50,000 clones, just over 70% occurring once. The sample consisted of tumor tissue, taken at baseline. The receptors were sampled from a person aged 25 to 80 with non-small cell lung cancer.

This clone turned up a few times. CDR3: CASSFSGGADTQYF. CDR3 nucleotide sequence: TGTGCCAGCAGCTTTAGCGGGGGCGCAGATACGCAGTATTTT. The V gene is TRBV7-2, the J gene TRBJ2-3; 9 bases agree with TRBD2. From germline, CDR1 is SGHTA and CDR2 FQGNSA. V trimming: 3 bases; J trimming: 4 bases; junction bases outside the gene matches: 2. The CDR3 runs 14 residues.

The CDR3 DNA reads TGTGCCAGTAATGACAGGGGGCGGACTGAAGCTTTCTTT. Protein product: CASNDRGRTEAFF. The J gene is TRBJ1-1, the V gene TRBV19; 10 nucleotides agree with TRBD1. The germline CDR1 and CDR2 sequences are LNHDA and SQIVND (reference sequence). There are 13 residues in the CDR3. Unmatched junction bases numbered 4, after V lost 7 bases and J lost 5 bases. Full variable domain (outside the CDR3, taken from reference TRBV19 and TRBJ1-1): DGGITQSPKYLFRKEGQNVTLSCEQNLNHDAMYWYRQDPGQGLRLIYYSQIVNDFQKGDIAEGYSVSREKKESFPLTVTSAQKNPTAFYLCASNDRGRTEAFFGQGTRLTVV.

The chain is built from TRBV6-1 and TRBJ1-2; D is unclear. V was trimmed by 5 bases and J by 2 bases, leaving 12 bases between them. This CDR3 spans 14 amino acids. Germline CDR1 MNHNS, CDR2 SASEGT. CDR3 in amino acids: CASSPREINYGYTF. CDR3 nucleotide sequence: TGTGCCAGCAGTCCCCGGGAGATCAACTATGGCTACACCTTC.

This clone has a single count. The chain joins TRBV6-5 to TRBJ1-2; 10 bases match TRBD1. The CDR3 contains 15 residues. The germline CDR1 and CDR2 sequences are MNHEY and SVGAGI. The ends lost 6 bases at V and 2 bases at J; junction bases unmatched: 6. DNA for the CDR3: TGTGCCAGCAGCGATATGGACAGGGGGAACTATGGCTACACCTTC. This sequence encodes CASSDMDRGNYGYTF.

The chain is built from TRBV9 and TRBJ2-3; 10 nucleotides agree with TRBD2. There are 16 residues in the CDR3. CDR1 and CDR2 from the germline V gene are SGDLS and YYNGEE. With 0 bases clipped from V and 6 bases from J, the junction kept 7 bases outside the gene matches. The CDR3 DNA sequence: TGTGCCAGCAGCGTAGGATCTAGCGGGAGTACCGATACGCAGTATTTT. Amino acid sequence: CASSVGSSGSTDTQYF.

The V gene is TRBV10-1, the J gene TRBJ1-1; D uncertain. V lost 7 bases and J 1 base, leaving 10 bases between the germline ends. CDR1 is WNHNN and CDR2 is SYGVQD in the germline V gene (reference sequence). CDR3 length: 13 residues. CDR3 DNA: TGCGCCAGCACAGCCAGGACGAACACTGAAGCTTTCTTT. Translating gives CASTARTNTEAFF.

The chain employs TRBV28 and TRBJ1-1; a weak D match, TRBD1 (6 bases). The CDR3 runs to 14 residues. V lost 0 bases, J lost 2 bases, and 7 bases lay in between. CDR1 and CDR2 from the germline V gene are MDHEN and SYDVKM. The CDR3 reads CASSLWDSNTEAFF. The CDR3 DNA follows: TGTGCCAGCAGTTTATGGGACAGTAACACTGAAGCTTTCTTT.

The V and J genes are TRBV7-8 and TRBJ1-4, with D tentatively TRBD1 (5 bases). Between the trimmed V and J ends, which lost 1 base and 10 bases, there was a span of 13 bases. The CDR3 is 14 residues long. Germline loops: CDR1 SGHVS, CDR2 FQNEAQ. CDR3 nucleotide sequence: TGTGCCAGCAGCTTAGGGGCAGGGCGGGGAAAACTGTTTTTT. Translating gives CASSLGAGRGKLFF. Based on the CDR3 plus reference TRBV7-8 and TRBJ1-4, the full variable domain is GAGVSQSPRYKVAKRGQDVALRCDPISGHVSLFWYQQALGQGPEFLTYFQNEAQLDKSGLPSDRFFAERPEGSVSTLKIQRTQQEDSAVYLCASSLGAGRGKLFFGSGTQLSVL.

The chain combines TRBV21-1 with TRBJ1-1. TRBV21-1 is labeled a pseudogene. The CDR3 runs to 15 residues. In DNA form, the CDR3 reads TGTGCCAGCAGCAAACGGGACCGGGGAGGAACTGAAGCTTTCTTT. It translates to CASSKRDRGGTEAFF.

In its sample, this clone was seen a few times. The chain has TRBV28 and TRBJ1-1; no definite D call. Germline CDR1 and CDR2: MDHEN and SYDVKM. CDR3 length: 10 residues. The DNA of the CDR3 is TGTGTCTCTGGGTCCACTGAAGCTTTCTTT. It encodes CVSGSTEAFF.